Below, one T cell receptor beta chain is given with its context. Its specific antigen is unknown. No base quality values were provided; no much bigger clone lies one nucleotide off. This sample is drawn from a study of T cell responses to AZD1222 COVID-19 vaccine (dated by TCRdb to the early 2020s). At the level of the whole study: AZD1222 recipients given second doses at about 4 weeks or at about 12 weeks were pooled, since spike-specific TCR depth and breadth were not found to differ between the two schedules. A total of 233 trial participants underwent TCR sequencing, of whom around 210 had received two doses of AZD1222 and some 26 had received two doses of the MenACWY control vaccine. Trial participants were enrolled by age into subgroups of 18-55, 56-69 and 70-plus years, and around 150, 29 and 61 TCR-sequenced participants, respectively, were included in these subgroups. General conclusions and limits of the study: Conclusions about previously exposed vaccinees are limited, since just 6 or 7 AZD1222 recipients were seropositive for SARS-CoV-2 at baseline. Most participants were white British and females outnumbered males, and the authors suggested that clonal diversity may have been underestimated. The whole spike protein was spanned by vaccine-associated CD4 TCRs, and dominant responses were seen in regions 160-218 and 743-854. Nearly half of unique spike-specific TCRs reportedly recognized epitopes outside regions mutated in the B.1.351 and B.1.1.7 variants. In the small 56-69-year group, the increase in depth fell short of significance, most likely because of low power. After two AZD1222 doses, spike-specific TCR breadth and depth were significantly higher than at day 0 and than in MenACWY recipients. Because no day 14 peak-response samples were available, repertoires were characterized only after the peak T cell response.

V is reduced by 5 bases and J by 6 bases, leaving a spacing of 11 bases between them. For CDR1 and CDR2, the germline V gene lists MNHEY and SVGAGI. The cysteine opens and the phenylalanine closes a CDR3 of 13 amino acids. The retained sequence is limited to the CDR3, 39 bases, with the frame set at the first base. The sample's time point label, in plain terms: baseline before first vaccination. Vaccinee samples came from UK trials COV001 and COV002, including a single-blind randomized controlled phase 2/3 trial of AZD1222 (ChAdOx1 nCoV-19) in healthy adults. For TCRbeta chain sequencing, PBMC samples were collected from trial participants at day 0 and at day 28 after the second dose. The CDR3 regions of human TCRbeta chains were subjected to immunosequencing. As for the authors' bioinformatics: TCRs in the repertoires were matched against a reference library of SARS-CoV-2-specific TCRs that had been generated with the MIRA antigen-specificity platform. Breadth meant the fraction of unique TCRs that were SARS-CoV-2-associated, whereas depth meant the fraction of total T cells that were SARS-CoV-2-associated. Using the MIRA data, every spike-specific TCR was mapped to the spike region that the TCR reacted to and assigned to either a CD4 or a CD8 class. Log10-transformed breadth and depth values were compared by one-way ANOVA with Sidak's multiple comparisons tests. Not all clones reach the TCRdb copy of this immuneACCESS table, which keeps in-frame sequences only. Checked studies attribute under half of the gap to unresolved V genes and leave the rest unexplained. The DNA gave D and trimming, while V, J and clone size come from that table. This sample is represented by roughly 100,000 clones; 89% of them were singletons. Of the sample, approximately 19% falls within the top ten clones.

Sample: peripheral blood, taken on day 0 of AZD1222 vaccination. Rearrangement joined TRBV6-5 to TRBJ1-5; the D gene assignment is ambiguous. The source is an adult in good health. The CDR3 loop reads CASSPRWGQPQHF. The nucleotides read TGTGCCAGCAGTCCCCGATGGGGTCAGCCCCAGCATTTT.